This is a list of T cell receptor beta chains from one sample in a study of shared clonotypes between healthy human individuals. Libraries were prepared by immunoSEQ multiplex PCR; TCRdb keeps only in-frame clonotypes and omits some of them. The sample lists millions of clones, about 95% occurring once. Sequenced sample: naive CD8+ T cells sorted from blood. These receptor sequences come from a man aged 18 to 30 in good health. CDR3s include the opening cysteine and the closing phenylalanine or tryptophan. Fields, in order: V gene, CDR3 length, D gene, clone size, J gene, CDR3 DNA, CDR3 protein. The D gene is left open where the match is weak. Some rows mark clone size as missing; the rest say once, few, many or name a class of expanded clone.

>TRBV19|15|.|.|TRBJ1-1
TGTGCCAGTAGTCGTTTAGGGGACATGAACACTGAAGCTTTCTTT
CASSRLGDMNTEAFF
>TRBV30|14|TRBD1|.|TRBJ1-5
TGTGCCCTGGGACAGGAAAATAGCAATCAGCCCCAGCATTTT
CALGQENSNQPQHF
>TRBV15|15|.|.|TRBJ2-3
TGTGCCACCAGCGGTGGGACTGGGGGACATTTTACGCAGTATTTT
CATSGGTGGHFTQYF
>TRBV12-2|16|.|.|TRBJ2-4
TGTGCAAGTCGCTTGCAGGGGACACGCCTTCAAAACATTCAGTACTTC
CASRLQGTRLQNIQYF
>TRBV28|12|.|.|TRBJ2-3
TGTGCCAGCAGTCCTCAACCCGGTACGCAGTATTTT
CASSPQPGTQYF
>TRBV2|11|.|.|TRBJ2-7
TGTGCCAGCACCGCAGACTACGAGCAGTACTTC
CASTADYEQYF
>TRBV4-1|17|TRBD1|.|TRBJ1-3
TGCGCCAGCAGCCAAGATCCAGGGGGCTACTCTGGAAACACCATATATTTT
CASSQDPGGYSGNTIYF
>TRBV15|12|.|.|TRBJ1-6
TGTGCCACCAGCACATTCCTTGGGGCCCTCCACTTT
CATSTFLGALHF
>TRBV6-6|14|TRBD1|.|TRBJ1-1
TGTGCCAGCAGTAATCAGGGGGCGGTCACTGAAGCTTTCTTT
CASSNQGAVTEAFF
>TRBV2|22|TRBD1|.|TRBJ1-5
TGTGCCAGCAGCGGGACAGGGGGCATAAGGGGAGCAGGCTTCTTTAGCAATCAGCCCCAGCATTTT
CASSGTGGIRGAGFFSNQPQHF
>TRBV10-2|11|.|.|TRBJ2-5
TGCGCCAGCAGATACGGGGGGACCCAGTACTTC
CASRYGGTQYF
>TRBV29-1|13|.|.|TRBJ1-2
TGCAGCGTCGCTCGGGGGGAGGAGAGGGGCTACACCTTC
CSVARGEERGYTF
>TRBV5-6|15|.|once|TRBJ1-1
TGTGCCAGCAGGGAGGAGGGAAGCTTGAACACTGAAGCTTTCTTT
CASREEGSLNTEAFF
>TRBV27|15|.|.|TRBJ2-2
TGTGCCAGCAGCGATCACCCCAGGGGCACCGGGGAGCTGTTTTTT
CASSDHPRGTGELFF
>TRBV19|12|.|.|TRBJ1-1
TGTGCCAGTAGCACCGGGGACACTGAAGCTTTCTTT
CASSTGDTEAFF
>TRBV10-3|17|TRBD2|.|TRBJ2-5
TGTGCCACCGCCGCCGCGACGGGAGGGTGGGGAGAAGAGACCCAGTACTTC
CATAAATGGWGEETQYF
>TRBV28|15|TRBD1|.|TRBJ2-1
TGTGCCAGCACCTGGACAGGTACCTCCTACAATGAGCAGTTCTTC
CASTWTGTSYNEQFF
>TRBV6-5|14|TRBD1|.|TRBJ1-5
TGTGCCAGCAGTTCAGGGGGTAGCAATCAGCCCCAGCATTTT
CASSSGGSNQPQHF
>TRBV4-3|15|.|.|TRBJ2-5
TGCGCCAGCAGCCAAGATTGGGCGGAGTTCGAGACCCAGTACTTC
CASSQDWAEFETQYF
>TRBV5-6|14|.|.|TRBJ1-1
TGTGCCAGCAGCTTGTGGGGGTCGGGGACTGAAGCTTTCTTT
CASSLWGSGTEAFF
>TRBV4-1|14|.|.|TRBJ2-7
TGCGCCAGCAGCCAAGGCCAAAGACACGACGAGCAGTACTTC
CASSQGQRHDEQYF
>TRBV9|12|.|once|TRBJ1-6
TGTGCCAGCGGTCAGGGCGGATCACCCCTCCACTTT
CASGQGGSPLHF